These 28 T cell receptor beta chains share one sample of origin, sequenced in a study of cytomegalovirus exposure and HLA in healthy donors. Use of 60 Vbeta and 13 Jbeta primers characterized the PCR. Profiled with immunoSEQ multiplex PCR; TCRdb holds only in-frame clones, not every one. The specimen's table records about 51,000 clones. What was sequenced was PBMCs. The receptors shown here come from a man in his forties or fifties in good health and CMV-seropositive.

V and J are TRBV5-1 and TRBJ2-7; D is unresolved. The CDR3 covers 13 residues. Germline V gene data show CDR1 as SGHRS and CDR2 as YFSETQ. The V and J ends lost 4 bases and 0 bases respectively, with 8 bases between them. Here the CDR3 reads CASSLTSSYEQYF. CDR3 DNA sequence: TGCGCCAGCAGCCTGACAAGCTCCTACGAGCAGTACTTC.

This CDR3 is CASRPLTQERGETQYF. The CDR3 region has the DNA TGTGCCAGCAGGCCGTTGACTCAGGAACGGGGGGAGACCCAGTACTTC. The chain carries TRBV27 and TRBJ2-5, with D tentatively TRBD2 (6 bases). Trimming left V 6 bases short and J 5 bases short, with 22 bases between. Germline CDR1 and CDR2: MNHEY and SMNVEV (reference sequence). The CDR3 contains 16 residues.

This CDR3 reads CASSRTAEGTQYF. DNA for the CDR3: TGTGCCAGCTCAAGGACGGCCGAGGGTACGCAGTATTTT. The chain recombines TRBV7-9 with TRBJ2-3; weak D call: TRBD2 (5 bases). CDR1 and CDR2 (germline): SEHNR, FQNEAQ (reference sequence). CDR3 length: 13 residues. The V and J ends lost 8 bases and 8 bases respectively, with 17 bases between them.

The chain has TRBV11-2 and TRBJ1-1, with D maybe TRBD1 (5 bases). The CDR3 has 13 amino acids. Germline CDR1 is SGHAT and CDR2 is FQNNGV. V was clipped by 5 bases and J by 1 base, with 8 bases between them. This CDR3 is CASSVTENTEAFF. The CDR3, as DNA: TGTGCCAGCAGCGTGACAGAGAACACTGAAGCTTTCTTT.

V usage is TRBV18 and J usage is TRBJ1-1, with D perhaps TRBD1 (5 bases). V was clipped by 6 bases and J by 1 base, with 18 bases between them. Germline V lookup: CDR1 KGHSH, CDR2 LQKENI. The CDR3 length is 16 residues. As DNA, the CDR3 is TGTGCCAGCTCTGCCGAGCAGGGTACGTCGAACACTGAAGCTTTCTTT. It translates to CASSAEQGTSNTEAFF.

The chain couples TRBV27 to TRBJ2-2; 10 bases map to TRBD2. This CDR3 has 15 amino acids. The germline V gene encodes CDR1 MNHEY and CDR2 SMNVEV (reference sequence). V lost 10 bases to trimming and J lost 3 bases; unmatched junction nucleotides: 8. CDR3 in amino acids: CATGKREGDTGELFF. CDR3 coding DNA: TGTGCCACCGGGAAGCGGGAGGGCGACACCGGGGAGCTGTTTTTT.

The V gene is TRBV6-1, the J gene TRBJ1-1; D is perhaps TRBD1 (5 bases). CDR3 length: 12 amino acids. Germline CDR1 reads MNHNS; CDR2 reads SASEGT. V shed 5 bases and J shed 5 bases, with 9 bases lying between them. CDR3: CASSRGGTEAFF. The CDR3 DNA reads as TGTGCCAGCAGTAGGGGAGGAACTGAAGCTTTCTTT.

This chain connects TRBV7-2 to TRBJ2-7; 9 bases align to TRBD2. J gave up 3 bases and V 2 bases, and 2 bases lay outside the gene matches. Germline-derived CDR1 and CDR2 are SGHTA and FQGNSA. CDR3 size: 14 residues. In DNA form, the CDR3 reads TGTGCCAGCAGCTTATCTAGCGGGAACTACGAGCAGTACTTC. This translates into CASSLSSGNYEQYF.

The V call is TRBV28, the J call TRBJ2-7; a weak D match, TRBD1 (6 bases). Trimming cost V 7 bases and J 6 bases, with 22 bases left between them. The CDR3 sequence is 15 residues long. Germline V gives CDR1 MDHEN, CDR2 SYDVKM. CDR3 coding DNA: TGTGCCAGCAACGAACACAGGGAGTTGCGGTCCGAGCAGTACTTC. This translates into CASNEHRELRSEQYF. The variable domain in full, with the rest retrieved from reference TRBV28 and TRBJ2-7, is DVKVTQSSRYLVKRTGEKVFLECVQDMDHENMFWYRQDPGLGLRLIYFSYDVKMKEKGDIPEGYSVSREKKERFSLILESASTNQTSMYLCASNEHRELRSEQYFGPGTRLTVT.

This chain connects TRBV27 to TRBJ2-2, with 12 bases fitting TRBD2. The germline CDR1 and CDR2 sequences are MNHEY and SMNVEV (reference sequence). The CDR3 loop spans 15 amino acids. Trimming cost V 4 bases and J 6 bases; bases outside gene matches: 3. The CDR3 loop is CASSWTSGAPGELFF. CDR3 DNA sequence: TGTGCCAGCAGTTGGACTAGCGGGGCCCCCGGGGAGCTGTTTTTT.

V is TRBV4-2 and J is TRBJ1-2, with D possibly being TRBD1 (6 bases). Germline loops: CDR1 LGHNA, CDR2 YNFKEQ. V was shortened by 3 bases and J by 6 bases, with 11 bases between the two germline ends. This CDR3 contains 13 residues. CDR3 loop: CASSHGGLDGYTF. The CDR3, as DNA: TGTGCCAGCAGCCACGGGGGGCTGGATGGCTACACCTTC.

This chain uses TRBV25-1 with TRBJ1-6; D unresolved. V was shortened by 4 bases and J by 7 bases, with 14 bases between the two germline ends. This CDR3 has 15 amino acids. In germline, CDR1 is MGHDK, CDR2 SYGVNS. The CDR3 DNA reads TGTGCCAGCAGTGGGTCGAGGGTGTGGAATTCACCCCTCCACTTT. This encodes CASSGSRVWNSPLHF.

The rearrangement joins TRBV7-9 to TRBJ2-7, with D possibly TRBD2 on 5 matching bases. The germline V gene has CDR1 SEHNR and CDR2 FQNEAQ (reference sequence). Trimming shortened V by 1 base and J by 0 bases, and 13 bases separated the two germline ends. CDR3 length equals 16 residues. The CDR3 DNA is TGTGCCAGCAGCTTAGGTGGCGGGTTGAGCTCCTACGAGCAGTACTTC. Residues: CASSLGGGLSSYEQYF.

The chain is built from TRBV7-9 and TRBJ1-2; D is perhaps TRBD1 (5 bases). The CDR3 loop spans 17 amino acids. The V end lost 4 bases, the J end lost 3 bases, and 21 bases lay between the germline ends. CDR1 is SEHNR and CDR2 is FQNEAQ in the germline V gene (reference sequence). DNA of the CDR3: TGTGCCAGCAGCTCTAGGGAGGGACGGTCAAAGGACTATGGCTACACCTTC. Translation: CASSSREGRSKDYGYTF. Using reference TRBV7-9 and TRBJ1-2 for the parts outside the CDR3, the full variable domain is DTGVSQNPRHKITKRGQNVTFRCDPISEHNRLYWYRQTLGQGPEFLTYFQNEAQLEKSRLLSDRFSAERPKGSFSTLEIQRTEQGDSAMYLCASSSREGRSKDYGYTFGSGTRLTVV.

The gene calls are TRBV9 and TRBJ1-1; D possibly corresponds to TRBD1 (5 bases). Germline V gives CDR1 SGDLS, CDR2 YYNGEE. V lost 5 bases, J lost 5 bases, and 10 bases lay in between. The CDR3 runs to 12 residues. CDR3: CASSPGRTEAFF. CDR3 DNA: TGTGCCAGCAGTCCAGGGAGGACTGAAGCTTTCTTT. Drawing the rest from reference TRBV9 and TRBJ1-1, the complete variable domain is DSGVTQTPKHLITATGQRVTLRCSPRSGDLSVYWYQQSLDQGLQFLIQYYNGEERAKGNILERFSAQQFPDLHSELNLSSLELGDSALYFCASSPGRTEAFFGQGTRLTVV.

The rearrangement uses TRBV5-6 and TRBJ2-7; a weak D match, TRBD2 (5 bases). The CDR3 runs to 13 residues. The V and J ends lost 3 bases and 0 bases respectively, with 7 bases between them. The germline V gene has CDR1 SGHDT and CDR2 YYEEEE. CDR3 loop: CASSWETSYEQYF. Here the CDR3 DNA reads TGTGCCAGCAGCTGGGAGACCTCCTACGAGCAGTACTTC.

As DNA, the CDR3 is TGCGCCAGCAGTCAGGGGCTGGATTACAATGAGCAGTTCTTC. It encodes CASSQGLDYNEQFF. The chain employs TRBV5-1 and TRBJ2-1; tentatively, D is TRBD1 (6 bases). The ends were cut back, 5 bases at V and 4 bases at J, with 13 bases in the middle. Germline assignment: CDR1 SGHRS and CDR2 YFSETQ. The CDR3 contains 14 residues.

The chain recombines TRBV6-1 with TRBJ1-2; TRBD1 matches at 9 bases. Looked up from germline, CDR1 is MNHNS and CDR2 is SASEGT. J gave up 2 bases and V 5 bases, and 3 bases lay outside the gene matches. CDR3 length: 14 amino acids. The chain's CDR3 is CASSRDRANYGYTF. Here the CDR3 DNA reads TGTGCCAGCAGTCGGGACAGGGCGAACTATGGCTACACCTTC.

This chain connects TRBV4-2 to TRBJ2-2, with TRBD2 matching 8 bases. The length of the CDR3 is 18 residues. CDR1 and CDR2 (germline): LGHNA, YNFKEQ. The J segment lost 4 bases and the V segment lost 3 bases, leaving 13 bases of the junction unmatched. CDR3 nucleotides: TGTGCCAGCAGCCAGTCCCGGGCGGGGGGAGGTGGCACCGGGGAGCTGTTTTTT. Amino acid sequence: CASSQSRAGGGGTGELFF.

The V and J genes are TRBV4-1 and TRBJ2-3; tentatively, D is TRBD1 (5 bases). V dropped 4 bases and J dropped 0 bases, with 14 bases sitting between them. This CDR3 spans 16 amino acids. Germline values: CDR1 MGHRA, CDR2 YSYEKL. CDR3 sequence: CASSRDRDSSTDTQYF. CDR3 DNA: TGCGCCAGCAGCCGAGACAGAGACAGTAGCACAGATACGCAGTATTTT.

The chain uses TRBV28 and TRBJ2-1, with 14 bases that match TRBD2. The germline V gene encodes CDR1 MDHEN and CDR2 SYDVKM. The V gene end was trimmed by 4 bases and the J gene end by 11 bases; junction bases not matched to a gene: 4. CDR3 size: 14 residues. CDR3 nucleotide sequence: TGTGCCAGCAGTTGGGGACTAGCGGGGGTTAAGCAGTTCTTC. The encoded protein is CASSWGLAGVKQFF.

The chain has TRBV7-2 and TRBJ1-1, with 7 bases that match TRBD1. Per germline, CDR1 SGHTA and CDR2 FQGNSA. The CDR3 spans 13 residues. V lost 6 bases to trimming and J lost 2 bases; unmatched junction nucleotides: 3. The CDR3 DNA reads TGTGCCAGCAGAAGACAGGGCAACACTGAAGCTTTCTTT. It codes for CASRRQGNTEAFF.

V gene TRBV5-1 combines with J gene TRBJ1-2, with D uncertain. V lost 7 bases, J lost 3 bases, and 10 bases lay in between. Germline V CDR1 and CDR2: SGHRS, YFSETQ. CDR3 length equals 12 residues. The CDR3: CASYGEDYGYTF. In DNA, the CDR3 is TGCGCCAGCTACGGGGAGGACTATGGCTACACCTTC.

The chain uses TRBV6-4 and TRBJ2-1, with TRBD2 matching over 9 bases. The junction had 6 bases not matched to a gene; V was cut back by 2 bases and J by 13 bases. CDR1 and CDR2 (germline): MRHNA, SNTAGT. This CDR3 comprises 13 residues. The CDR3 protein is CASSDSTSGRQFF. The CDR3 region has the DNA TGTGCCAGCAGTGACAGTACTAGCGGGCGCCAGTTCTTC.

This CDR3 reads CASRDRGLSGTEAFF. CDR3 coding DNA: TGTGCCAGCCGGGACAGGGGGCTCTCGGGCACTGAAGCTTTCTTT. The chain employs TRBV7-9 and TRBJ1-1; 12 positions match TRBD1. Per germline, CDR1 SEHNR and CDR2 FQNEAQ (reference sequence). Trimming took 8 bases from V and 4 from J; bases not matched to a gene: 8. The CDR3 sequence is 15 residues long.

The chain recombines TRBV11-2 with TRBJ1-1, with 8 bases identical to TRBD1. J gave up 1 base and V 7 bases, and 14 bases lay outside the gene matches. Germline V gene sequence: CDR1 SGHAT, CDR2 FQNNGV. The CDR3 has 17 residues. The CDR3 sequence: CASILWTGPEGNTEAFF. As DNA, the CDR3 is TGTGCCAGCATCCTCTGGACAGGGCCGGAGGGGAACACTGAAGCTTTCTTT.

The V call is TRBV30, the J call TRBJ1-1, with TRBD1 identical over 8 bases. This CDR3 comprises 12 residues. Germline V gives CDR1 GTSNPN, CDR2 SVGIG (reference sequence). V was pared by 8 bases and J by 3 bases, with 5 bases of the junction left unmatched. CDR3 nucleotides: TGTGCCCAGGGGGCTGGGGACACTGAAGCTTTCTTT. Translation gives CAQGAGDTEAFF.

The chain is built from TRBV19 and TRBJ1-1; D unresolved. The CDR3 length is 11 residues. V was clipped by 6 bases and J by 3 bases, with 5 bases between them. The V gene's germline CDR1 is LNHDA and CDR2 SQIVND (reference sequence). The DNA for the CDR3 is TGTGCCAGTAGACTATACACTGAAGCTTTCTTT. It specifies CASRLYTEAFF.